This TCR beta chain was found in a study of cytomegalovirus exposure and HLA in healthy donors. Concerning this clone itself: The antigen is not known.

Study-level results: Most observed TCR sequences were rare, whereas some public TCRs were detected in many donors.

Primers for the PCR totalled 60 Vbeta and 13 Jbeta. Sequenced by immunoSEQ multiplex PCR; TCRdb stores in-frame clones only, minus some. The data show approximately 160,000 clones, 76% seen once. The TCR sequence derives from a female donor in good health and CMV-seronegative. The material sequenced was PBMCs.

This chain's CDR3 is CAWSSLSGLAANEQFF. The CDR3 bases are TGTGCCTGGAGTTCCCTCTCGGGACTAGCGGCCAATGAGCAGTTCTTC. The gene calls are TRBV30 and TRBJ2-1, with TRBD2 identical over 11 bases. The CDR3 spans 16 residues. The V gene's germline CDR1 is GTSNPN and CDR2 SVGIG (reference sequence). V dropped 2 bases and J dropped 6; count of bases not matched to a gene: 9.